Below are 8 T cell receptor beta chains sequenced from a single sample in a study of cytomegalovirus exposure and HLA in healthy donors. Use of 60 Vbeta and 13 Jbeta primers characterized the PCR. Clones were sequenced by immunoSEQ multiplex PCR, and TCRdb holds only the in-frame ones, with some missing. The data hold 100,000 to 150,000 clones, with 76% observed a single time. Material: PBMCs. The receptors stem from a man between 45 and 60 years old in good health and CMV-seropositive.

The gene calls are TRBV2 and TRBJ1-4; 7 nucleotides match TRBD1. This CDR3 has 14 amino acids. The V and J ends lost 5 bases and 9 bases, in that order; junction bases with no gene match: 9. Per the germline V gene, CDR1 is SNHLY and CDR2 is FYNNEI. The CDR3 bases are TGTGCCAGCAGTACGAACCGGGACAGTCAAAAACTGTTTTTT. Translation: CASSTNRDSQKLFF. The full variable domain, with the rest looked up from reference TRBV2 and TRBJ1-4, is EPEVTQTPSHQVTQMGQEVILRCVPISNHLYFYWYRQILGQKVEFLVSFYNNEISEKSEIFDDQFSVERPDGSNFTLKIRSTKLEDSAMYFCASSTNRDSQKLFFGSGTQLSVL.

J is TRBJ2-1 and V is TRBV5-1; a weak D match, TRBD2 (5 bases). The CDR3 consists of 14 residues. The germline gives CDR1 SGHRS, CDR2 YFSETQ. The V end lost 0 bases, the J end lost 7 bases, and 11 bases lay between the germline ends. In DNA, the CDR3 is TGCGCCAGCAGCTTGGTGACGGGGTGGAATGAGCAGTTCTTC. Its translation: CASSLVTGWNEQFF.

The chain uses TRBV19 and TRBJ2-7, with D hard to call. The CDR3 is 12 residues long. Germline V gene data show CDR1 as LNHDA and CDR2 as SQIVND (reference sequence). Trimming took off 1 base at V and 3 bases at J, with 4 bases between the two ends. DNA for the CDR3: TGTGCCAGTAGTATAGGCAGCTACGAGCAGTACTTC. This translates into CASSIGSYEQYF.

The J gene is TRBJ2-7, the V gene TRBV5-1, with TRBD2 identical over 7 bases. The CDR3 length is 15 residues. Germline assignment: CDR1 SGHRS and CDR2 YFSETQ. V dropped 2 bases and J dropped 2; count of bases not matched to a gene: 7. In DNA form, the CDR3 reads TGCGCCAGCAGCTTTTTGGCTAGCGGAACCTACGAGCAGTACTTC. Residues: CASSFLASGTYEQYF.

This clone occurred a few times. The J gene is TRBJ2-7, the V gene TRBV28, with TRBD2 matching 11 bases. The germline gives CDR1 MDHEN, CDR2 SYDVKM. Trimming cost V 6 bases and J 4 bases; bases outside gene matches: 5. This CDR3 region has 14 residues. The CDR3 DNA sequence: TGTGCCAGCAGACTAGCGGGAGTGACGTACGAGCAGTACTTC. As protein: CASRLAGVTYEQYF.

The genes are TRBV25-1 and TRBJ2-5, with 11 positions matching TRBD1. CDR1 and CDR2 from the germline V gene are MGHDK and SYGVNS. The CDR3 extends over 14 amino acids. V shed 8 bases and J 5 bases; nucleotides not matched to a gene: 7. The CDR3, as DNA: TGTGCCAGCTCTCCGGGACAGGGGGTGGAGACCCAGTACTTC. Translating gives CASSPGQGVETQYF.

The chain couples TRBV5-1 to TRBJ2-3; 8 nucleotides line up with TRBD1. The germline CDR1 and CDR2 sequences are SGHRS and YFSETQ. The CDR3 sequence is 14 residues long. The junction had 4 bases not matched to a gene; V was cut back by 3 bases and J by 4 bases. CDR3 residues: CASSYGQGPDTQYF. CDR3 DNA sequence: TGCGCCAGCAGCTATGGACAGGGTCCAGATACGCAGTATTTT.

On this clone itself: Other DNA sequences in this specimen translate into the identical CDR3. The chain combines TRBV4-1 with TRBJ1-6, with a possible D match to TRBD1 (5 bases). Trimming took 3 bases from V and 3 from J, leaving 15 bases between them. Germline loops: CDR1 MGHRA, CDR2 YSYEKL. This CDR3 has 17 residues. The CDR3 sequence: CASSQEPRANYNSPLHF. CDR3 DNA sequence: TGCGCCAGCAGCCAGGAACCCAGGGCTAACTATAATTCACCCCTCCACTTT.